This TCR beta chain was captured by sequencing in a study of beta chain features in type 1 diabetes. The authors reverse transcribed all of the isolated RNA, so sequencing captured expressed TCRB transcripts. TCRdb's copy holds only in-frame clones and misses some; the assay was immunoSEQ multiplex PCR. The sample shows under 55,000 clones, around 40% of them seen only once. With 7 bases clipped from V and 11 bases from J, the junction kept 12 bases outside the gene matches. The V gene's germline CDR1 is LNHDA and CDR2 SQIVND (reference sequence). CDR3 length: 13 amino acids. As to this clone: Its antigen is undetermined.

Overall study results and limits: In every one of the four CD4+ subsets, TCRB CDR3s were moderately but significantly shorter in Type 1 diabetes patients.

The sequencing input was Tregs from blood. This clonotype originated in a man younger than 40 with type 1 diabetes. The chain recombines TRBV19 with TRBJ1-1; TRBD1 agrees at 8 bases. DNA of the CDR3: TGTGCCAGTAAAGAAGGACAGGGATGGTCCGCTTTCTTT. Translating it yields CASKEGQGWSAFF.